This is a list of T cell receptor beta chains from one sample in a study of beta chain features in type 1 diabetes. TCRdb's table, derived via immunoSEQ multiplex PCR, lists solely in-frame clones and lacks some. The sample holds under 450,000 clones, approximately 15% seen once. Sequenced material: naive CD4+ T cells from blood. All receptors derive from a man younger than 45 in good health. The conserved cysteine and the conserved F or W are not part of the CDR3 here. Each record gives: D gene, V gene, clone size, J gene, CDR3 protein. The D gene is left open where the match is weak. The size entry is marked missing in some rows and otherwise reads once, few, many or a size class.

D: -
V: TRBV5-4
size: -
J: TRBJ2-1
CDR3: ASSLDPDYNEQF

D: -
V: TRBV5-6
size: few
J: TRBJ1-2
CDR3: ASSLSGWNYGYT

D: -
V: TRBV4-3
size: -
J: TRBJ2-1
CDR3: ASSQERQIHEQF

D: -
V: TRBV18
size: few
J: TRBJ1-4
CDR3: ASSPPQEKLF

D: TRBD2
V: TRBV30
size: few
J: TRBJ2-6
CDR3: AWSSLAGVSGANVLT

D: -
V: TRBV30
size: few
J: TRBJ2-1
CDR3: AWGRGGGTYNEQF

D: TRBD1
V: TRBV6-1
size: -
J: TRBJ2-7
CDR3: ASRVDRAGSYEQY

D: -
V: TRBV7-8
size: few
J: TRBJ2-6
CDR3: ASSLRREISGANVLT

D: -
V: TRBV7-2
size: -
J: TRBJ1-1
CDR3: ASSLEGMNTEAF

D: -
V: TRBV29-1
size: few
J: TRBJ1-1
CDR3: SVDRGGGTEAF

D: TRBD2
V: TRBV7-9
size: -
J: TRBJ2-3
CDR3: ASSGLKRGGTDTQY

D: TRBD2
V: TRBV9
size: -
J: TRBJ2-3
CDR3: ASSPHPGGGAITDTQY

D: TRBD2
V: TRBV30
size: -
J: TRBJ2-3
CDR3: AWTSGRTDTQY

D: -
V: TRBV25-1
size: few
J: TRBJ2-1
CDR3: ASRPRTGTFHNEQF

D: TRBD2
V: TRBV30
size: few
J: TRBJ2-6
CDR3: AWSRRAGRSGANVLT

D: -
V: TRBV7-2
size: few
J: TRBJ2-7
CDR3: ASSLMAHEQY

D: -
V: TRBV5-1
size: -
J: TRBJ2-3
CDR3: ASSPGPSTDTQY

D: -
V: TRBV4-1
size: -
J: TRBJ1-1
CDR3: ASRLGLTEEAF